These 24 T cell receptor beta chains were all obtained from the same sample, sequenced in a study of response to subunit inactivated influenza vaccine. TCRdb passed the RT-PCR reads through MiXCR, listing each CDR3 protein once. The top ten clones hold under 15% of a sample with 450,000 to 600,000 distinct CDR3 sequences, around 7.7% of them seen once. The source material was PBMCs from blood, sampled less than 25 months after vaccination. The source is a man between 45 and 75 years old who received an inactivated influenza vaccine.

The table lists this clonotype with a few counts. This chain connects TRBV20-1 to TRBJ2-5, with no clear D. From germline, CDR1 is DFQATT and CDR2 SNEGSKA (reference sequence). This CDR3 contains 11 residues. Trimming cost V 0 bases and J 5 bases, with 4 bases left between them. This chain's CDR3 is CSAREDETQYF. CDR3 nucleotides: TGCAGTGCTAGAGAGGATGAGACCCAGTACTTC.

The CDR3 loop is CASSLNSRVQPQHF. For the CDR3, the DNA is TGTGCCAGCAGTTTAAACAGTAGGGTACAGCCCCAGCATTTT. The rearrangement joins TRBV28 to TRBJ1-5; D ambiguous. Trimming cost V 2 bases and J 7 bases, with 12 bases left between them. The germline V gene encodes CDR1 MDHEN and CDR2 SYDVKM. The CDR3 totals 14 residues.

This chain connects TRBV28 to TRBJ2-3; D remains unclear. With 1 base removed from V and 0 bases from J, the gap between germline ends came to 29 bases. The CDR3 consists of 22 residues. Germline-derived CDR1 and CDR2 are MDHEN and SYDVKM. The CDR3 loop reads CASSLSPWFQGPGPYSTDTQYF. The CDR3 DNA sequence: TGTGCCAGCAGTTTATCTCCCTGGTTCCAAGGTCCCGGGCCCTATAGCACAGATACGCAGTATTTT. Based on the CDR3 plus reference TRBV28 and TRBJ2-3, the full variable domain is DVKVTQSSRYLVKRTGEKVFLECVQDMDHENMFWYRQDPGLGLRLIYFSYDVKMKEKGDIPEGYSVSREKKERFSLILESASTNQTSMYLCASSLSPWFQGPGPYSTDTQYFGPGTRLTVL.

This chain uses TRBV7-9 with TRBJ2-7, with TRBD1 as a possible D gene (5 bases). Germline V gene data show CDR1 as SEHNR and CDR2 as FQNEAQ (reference sequence). V was clipped by 1 base and J by 5 bases, with 9 bases between them. This CDR3 comprises 13 residues. In DNA, the CDR3 is TGTGCCAGCAGCTTAGGACAGAGTAACGAGCAGTACTTC. Its translation is CASSLGQSNEQYF.

The chain links TRBV28 to TRBJ1-5, with 10 nucleotides matching TRBD1. Germline V lookup: CDR1 MDHEN, CDR2 SYDVKM. V dropped 5 bases and J dropped 2; count of bases not matched to a gene: 6. The CDR3 loop spans 16 amino acids. The CDR3 loop is CASSGGTGVGNQPQHF. Written as DNA, the CDR3 is TGTGCCAGCAGTGGGGGGACAGGGGTTGGCAATCAGCCCCAGCATTTT.

This clonotype was counted between two and nine times. The chain carries TRBV9 and TRBJ2-6, with D hard to call. CDR1 is SGDLS, CDR2 YYNGEE, per germline. The CDR3 is 18 amino acids. V was trimmed by 0 bases and J by 0 bases, leaving 13 bases between them. In DNA, the CDR3 is TGTGCCAGCAGCGTAGGGATGGGCAAAGACTCTGGGGCCAACGTCCTGACTTTC. Its protein product is CASSVGMGKDSGANVLTF.

With regard to this clonotype: With a much larger clone just one base away, this may be a read error. This rearrangement joins TRBV27 to TRBJ1-1, with 8 bases lining up with TRBD1. Germline V lookup: CDR1 MNHEY, CDR2 SMNVEV (reference sequence). The CDR3 runs to 14 residues. The CDR3 DNA reads TGTGCCAGCAGGCCGTTACAGGACAGGGATGAACCTTTCTTT. Amino acid sequence: CASRPLQDRDEPFF.

Ten or more counts support this clonotype. This rearrangement joins TRBV20-1 to TRBJ2-5; TRBD1 might be the D (5 bases). The length of the CDR3 is 14 residues. V was shortened by 0 bases and J by 5 bases, with 13 bases between the two germline ends. Germline CDR1 and CDR2: DFQATT and SNEGSKA (reference sequence). CDR3 in amino acids: CSARELGLRETQYF. The CDR3 region has the DNA TGCAGTGCTAGAGAATTGGGGCTGAGGGAGACCCAGTACTTC.

This clonotype was recorded at least ten times. V gene TRBV5-1 combines with J gene TRBJ1-6; 7 nucleotides line up with TRBD1. The germline V gene has CDR1 SGHRS and CDR2 YFSETQ. Unmatched junction bases numbered 3, after V lost 4 bases and J lost 8 bases. The CDR3 has 13 residues. In DNA form, the CDR3 reads TGCGCCAGCAGCGTAGACAGGGATTCACCCCTCCACTTT. Protein product: CASSVDRDSPLHF. Full variable domain (outside the CDR3, taken from reference TRBV5-1 and TRBJ1-6): KAGVTQTPRYLIKTRGQQVTLSCSPISGHRSVSWYQQTPGQGLQFLFEYFSETQRNKGNFPGRFSGRQFSNSRSEMNVSTLELGDSALYLCASSVDRDSPLHFGNGTRLTVT.

This clonotype was picked up many times. V gene TRBV5-1 combines with J gene TRBJ2-3; D gene uncertain. CDR1 SGHRS and CDR2 YFSETQ come from the germline V gene. Trimming pared 4 bases from V and 2 bases from J, leaving 11 bases between. This CDR3 spans 14 amino acids. For the CDR3, the DNA is TGCGCCAGCAGCCACTCGAGTGACACAGATACGCAGTATTTT. Translating gives CASSHSSDTDTQYF.

This clonotype was detected only a few times. The rearrangement joins TRBV12-3 or TRBV12-4 to TRBJ2-2; a possible D gene is TRBD1 (5 bases). The CDR3 is 15 amino acids. V lost 7 bases and J 0 bases, leaving 12 bases between the germline ends. The CDR3 here is CASTIQASNTGELFF. CDR3 DNA sequence: TGTGCCAGCACCATACAGGCCTCGAACACCGGGGAGCTGTTTTTT.

This clonotype has just a few counts. This sequence joins TRBV9 and TRBJ2-5; 7 nucleotides match TRBD2. This CDR3 has 13 residues. The V segment lost 0 bases and the J segment 7 bases; nucleotides outside the gene matches: 3. Germline loops: CDR1 SGDLS, CDR2 YYNGEE. The CDR3: CASSVASGATQYF. The CDR3, as DNA: TGTGCCAGCAGCGTAGCCAGCGGGGCGACCCAGTACTTC. The full variable domain, completed using reference TRBV9 and TRBJ2-5, is DSGVTQTPKHLITATGQRVTLRCSPRSGDLSVYWYQQSLDQGLQFLIQYYNGEERAKGNILERFSAQQFPDLHSELNLSSLELGDSALYFCASSVASGATQYFGPGTRLLVL.

The chain uses TRBV20-1 and TRBJ1-2; D possibly corresponds to TRBD1 (5 bases). The CDR3 runs to 10 residues. CDR1 and CDR2 (germline): DFQATT, SNEGSKA (reference sequence). The DNA of the CDR3 is TGCAGCATTCAGGGAAATGGCTACACCTTC. Translated: CSIQGNGYTF.

This clonotype was observed at least ten times. V and J are TRBV4-3 and TRBJ2-1, with a possible D match to TRBD2 (6 bases). Germline V lookup: CDR1 LGHNA, CDR2 YSLEER. The CDR3 runs 14 residues. Between the trimmed V and J ends, which lost 4 bases and 7 bases, there was a span of 14 bases. The CDR3 bases are TGCGCCAGCAGCCTCACCGGGACTCCTAATGAGCAGTTCTTC. This gives the protein CASSLTGTPNEQFF.

This chain joins TRBV7-9 and TRBJ2-7; D may be TRBD1 (5 bases). Germline V lookup: CDR1 SEHNR, CDR2 FQNEAQ (reference sequence). Trimming removed 5 bases from V and 2 bases from J, with 13 bases in between. CDR3 length: 14 residues. CDR3: CASSTQGKPYEQYF. The CDR3 coding sequence is TGTGCCAGCAGCACTCAGGGCAAACCCTACGAGCAGTACTTC.

This clonotype came up many times. J is TRBJ2-1 and V is TRBV10-2, with D possibly being TRBD2 (5 bases). The CDR3 runs to 14 residues. V gave up 6 bases and J gave up 0 bases, with 9 bases separating them. CDR1 and CDR2 (germline): WSHSY, SAAADI. In DNA form, the CDR3 reads TGCGCCAGCAGGGACTTAAGCTCCTACAATGAGCAGTTCTTC. This encodes CASRDLSSYNEQFF.

This clonotype was counted a few times. The chain has TRBV24-1 and TRBJ2-1; 8 nucleotides align to TRBD1. V gave up 5 bases and J gave up 3 bases; unmatched junction bases: 11. This CDR3 has 17 residues. Germline values: CDR1 KGHDR, CDR2 SFDVKD. This chain's CDR3 is CATSVILTGANYNEQFF. In nucleotides, the CDR3 is TGTGCCACCAGTGTAATCTTGACAGGGGCCAACTACAATGAGCAGTTCTTC.

This clonotype was counted at least ten times. V usage is TRBV5-1 and J usage is TRBJ1-1, with D perhaps TRBD1 (6 bases). This CDR3 has 13 amino acids. Germline CDR1 and CDR2: SGHRS and YFSETQ. V lost 5 bases and J 1 base, leaving 9 bases between the germline ends. Here the CDR3 DNA reads TGCGCCAGCAGTGGACAGCAGAACACTGAAGCTTTCTTT. Encoded protein: CASSGQQNTEAFF.

The gene calls are TRBV28 and TRBJ1-5; TRBD1 matches 11 bases. Germline CDR1 MDHEN, CDR2 SYDVKM. V was clipped by 5 bases and J by 6 bases; unmatched bases: 9. The CDR3 sequence is 16 residues long. CDR3 region: CASSASGTGGIQPQHF. In DNA, the CDR3 is TGTGCCAGCAGTGCATCCGGGACAGGGGGTATTCAGCCCCAGCATTTT.

This clonotype has just a few counts. The chain couples TRBV20-1 to TRBJ1-6, with 9 bases identical to TRBD1. Trimming removed 3 bases from V and 7 bases from J; junction bases left unmatched: 4. The CDR3 runs 14 residues. The V gene's germline CDR1 is DFQATT and CDR2 SNEGSKA (reference sequence). CDR3 sequence (DNA): TGCAGTGCTAGTCGGGGACAGGGAAATTCACCCCTCCACTTT. Its translation is CSASRGQGNSPLHF.

This clonotype was counted many times. J is TRBJ2-5 and V is TRBV29-1; D remains unclear. CDR3 length equals 15 residues. Looked up from germline, CDR1 is SQVTM and CDR2 is ANQGSEA. V shed 0 bases and J shed 5 bases, with 16 bases lying between them. The CDR3 DNA reads TGCAGCGTTGAAGATGAGGACCTGAAGCTCGAGACCCAGTACTTC. As protein: CSVEDEDLKLETQYF.

As concerns this clonotype: It is likely a read error, because the conserved phenylalanine at the end of the CDR3 is missing. CDR3 sequence reads: CASSSAGAGGSYEQYY. The CDR3 region has the DNA TGTGCCAGCAGCTCGGCTGGGGCGGGAGGTTCCTACGAGCAGTACTAC. The chain uses TRBV7-2 and TRBJ2-7; 8 bases line up with TRBD2. CDR1 SGHTA and CDR2 FQGNSA come from the germline V gene. The junction had 9 bases not matched to a gene; V was cut back by 4 bases and J by 1 base. The CDR3 consists of 16 residues.

This clonotype appeared a few times. V and J are TRBV5-1 and TRBJ2-3; D call uncertain. This CDR3 is built from 14 residues. Trimming stripped 6 bases from V and 0 bases from J, with 11 bases between. Germline V gene data show CDR1 as SGHRS and CDR2 as YFSETQ. CDR3 nucleotide sequence: TGCGCCAGCACTTCGGGCCTCAGCACAGATACGCAGTATTTT. As protein: CASTSGLSTDTQYF.

This chain links TRBV20-1 with TRBJ2-7, with D possibly matching TRBD1 (5 bases). CDR1 is DFQATT, CDR2 SNEGSKA, per germline (reference sequence). The CDR3 sequence is 10 residues long. The CDR3 protein is CRCQGNEQYF. CDR3 nucleotide sequence: TGCCGTTGTCAGGGAAACGAGCAGTACTTC.